The clone carrying this T cell receptor beta chain has only a few counts. Its matching antigen is unknown. Data came from immunoSEQ multiplex PCR; TCRdb stores just in-frame clones and leaves some out. The table has 7,500 to 10,000 clones, 65% to 75% seen once. Germline-derived CDR1 and CDR2 are MNHEY and SMNVEV (reference sequence). CDR3 length equals 13 residues. Trimming pared 6 bases from V and 3 bases from J, leaving 8 bases between. The sample comes from a study of OX40 agonist ivuxolimab in advanced cancers. Study findings and constraints: The CD4+ and CD8+ T cells in the blood had expanded clonally by week 6 at 0.1 to 3.0 mg/kg. The study found that CD8+ T cells averaged more expanded clones than CD4+.

The rearrangement links TRBV27 to TRBJ1-4; D unresolved. This sequence was found in an adult with an advanced solid tumor such as melanoma, head and neck, liver or kidney cancer. The source material was CD4+ or CD8+ T cells sorted from blood, sampled in a trial of the OX40 agonist ivuxolimab. The CDR3 region is CASSLGPNEKLFF. Written as DNA, the CDR3 is TGTGCCAGCAGCCTTGGGCCTAATGAAAAACTGTTTTTT.